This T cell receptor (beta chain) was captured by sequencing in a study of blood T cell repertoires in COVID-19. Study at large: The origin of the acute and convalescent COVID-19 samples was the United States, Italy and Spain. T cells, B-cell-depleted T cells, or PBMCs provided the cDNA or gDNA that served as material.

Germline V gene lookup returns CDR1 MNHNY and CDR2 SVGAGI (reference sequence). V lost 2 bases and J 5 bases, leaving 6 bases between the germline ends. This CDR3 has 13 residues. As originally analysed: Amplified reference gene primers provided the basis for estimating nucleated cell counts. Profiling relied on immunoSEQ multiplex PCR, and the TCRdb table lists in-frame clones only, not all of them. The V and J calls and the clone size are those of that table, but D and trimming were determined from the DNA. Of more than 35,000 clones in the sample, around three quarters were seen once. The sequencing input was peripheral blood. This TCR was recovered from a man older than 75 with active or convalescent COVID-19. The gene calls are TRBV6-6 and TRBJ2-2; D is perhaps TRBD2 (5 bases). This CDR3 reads CASSYGGTGELFF. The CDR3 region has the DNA TGTGCCAGCAGTTACGGCGGGACCGGGGAGCTGTTTTTT.